This T cell receptor (beta chain) comes out of a study of shared clonotypes between healthy human individuals. Some clones are missing from TCRdb's copy, which holds only in-frame ones; the method was immunoSEQ multiplex PCR. The sample includes 1,500,000 or so clones, about 98.5% seen only once; the top ten take over 0.3%. This CDR3 region has 17 residues. The ends lost 8 bases at V and 0 bases at J; junction bases unmatched: 8. Germline V gives CDR1 MRHNA, CDR2 SNTAGT. The study drew its donors from healthy HIV-negative adults without recent acute infections or vaccinations. This receptor was obtained from a man aged 25-45 years in good health. Sample: naive CD4+ T cells sorted from blood. Subset described: CD45RA+ positively selected. V and J are TRBV6-4 and TRBJ2-6, with 9 bases identical to TRBD2. The CDR3 reads CASGPFSGGSGANVLTF. CDR3 in DNA: TGTGCCAGCGGACCCTTTAGCGGGGGCTCTGGGGCCAACGTCCTGACTTTC.